This record looks at one T cell receptor (beta chain) sequence and its context. The antigen is undetermined. This entry comes from a study of post-analysis software for immune sequencing data. Study background: Disease trajectories encompassed relapsing-remitting, secondary progressive and progressive-relapsing multiple sclerosis. Study observations and caveats: Relative to controls, patients with multiple sclerosis showed significantly lower normalized Chao1 diversity. Higher frequency in patients than in controls was seen for roughly 5 TRBV segments, with TRBV5-6, TRBV5-1 and TRBV20-1 among them. Co-batched samples clustered tightly together by F measure.

cDNA libraries of TCR beta carried unique molecular identifiers. Each CDR3 protein is one row after TCRdb ran MiXCR on the PCR reads. Here the sample spans about 500,000 distinct CDR3 sequences, nearly 45% being singletons. The germline V gene encodes CDR1 ENHRY and CDR2 SYGVKD. This CDR3 has 15 residues. The germline V and J ends were trimmed by 5 bases and 7 bases, with 15 bases remaining between them. The TCR was taken from a girl aged 10-17 years with multiple sclerosis. Material: blood. V gene TRBV10-3 combines with J gene TRBJ1-6, with D tentatively TRBD1 (5 bases). The CDR3 loop is CAISKDIPRNSPLHF. The DNA of the CDR3 is TGTGCCATCAGTAAGGACATCCCCCGCAATTCACCCCTCCACTTT.